Below, 14 T cell receptor beta chains from the same sample are listed, as sequenced in a study of blood T cell repertoires in COVID-19. Assay used: immunoSEQ multiplex PCR; TCRdb lists only in-frame clones, some missing. The table shows some 160,000 clones, with about 83% occurring only once. The sequencing input was peripheral blood. The origin of the receptors is a woman aged 65 to 85 with COVID-19, enrolled during active disease.

J is TRBJ2-5 and V is TRBV5-1, with TRBD2 matching over 8 bases. The V gene's germline CDR1 is SGHRS and CDR2 YFSETQ. The V segment lost 5 bases and the J segment 2 bases; nucleotides outside the gene matches: 5. There are 14 residues in the CDR3. CDR3 DNA: TGCGCCAGCAGTCCCGGACTAGCACAAGAGACCCAGTACTTC. This sequence encodes CASSPGLAQETQYF.

This chain links TRBV6-1 with TRBJ1-4, with unresolved D. The CDR3 is made up of 15 amino acids. The V gene lost 0 bases and the J gene lost 5 bases, with 10 bases spanning the gap. CDR1 is MNHNS and CDR2 is SASEGT in the germline V gene. CDR3: CASSEAHRSNEKLFF. In nucleotides, the CDR3 is TGTGCCAGCAGTGAAGCGCACAGATCGAATGAAAAACTGTTTTTT.

This clone turned up a few times. CDR3 sequence (DNA): TGCGCCAGCAGCCAAGGATCCAGGGTGAACTATAATTCACCCCTCCACTTT. It encodes CASSQGSRVNYNSPLHF. The V call is TRBV4-1, the J call TRBJ1-6; TRBD1 might be the D (5 bases). The length of the CDR3 is 17 residues. Per the germline V gene, CDR1 is MGHRA and CDR2 is YSYEKL. V lost 1 base and J 3 bases, leaving 13 bases between the germline ends.

This CDR3 is CASSPTGPYIAGIQETQYF. Here the CDR3 DNA reads TGTGCCAGCAGCCCCACCGGGCCCTATATTGCGGGAATCCAAGAGACCCAGTACTTC. The chain recombines TRBV27 with TRBJ2-5; TRBD2 is a possible D gene (6 bases). V was trimmed by 6 bases and J by 1 base, leaving 27 bases between them. Germline CDR1 is MNHEY and CDR2 is SMNVEV (reference sequence). There are 19 residues in the CDR3.

Remarks on this clone: Germline is not matched at one junction end, which may reflect a read error. The chain is built from TRBV2 and TRBJ1-5; 8 nucleotides agree with TRBD1. The germline gives CDR1 SNHLY, CDR2 FYNNEI. This CDR3 is built from 15 residues. In nucleotides, the CDR3 is TGTGCCAGCAGTCCAGCCGGACAGGGTAATCAGCCTCAGCATTTT. Protein sequence: CASSPAGQGNQPQHF.

V gene TRBV20-1 combines with J gene TRBJ1-4, with 10 positions matching TRBD1. From germline, CDR1 is DFQATT and CDR2 SNEGSKA (reference sequence). The trim removed 3 bases at V and 5 bases at J, leaving 9 bases unmatched. The CDR3 is 16 residues long. CDR3 sequence reads: CSASTPTGQGNEKLFF. In DNA form, the CDR3 reads TGCAGTGCTAGTACGCCTACGGGACAGGGGAATGAAAAACTGTTTTTT.

This clone was counted once. The rearrangement links TRBV15 to TRBJ2-1, with TRBD2 matching 15 bases. Germline V gene data show CDR1 as LNHNV and CDR2 as YYDKDF (reference sequence). Trimming removed 8 bases from V and 9 bases from J; junction bases left unmatched: 8. There are 15 residues in the CDR3. The CDR3 spells CATDGLAGGPGEQFF. The DNA for the CDR3 is TGTGCCACCGACGGACTAGCGGGGGGGCCGGGTGAGCAGTTCTTC.

V gene TRBV11-1 combines with J gene TRBJ2-5, with 9 positions matching TRBD2. V shed 5 bases and J 5 bases; nucleotides not matched to a gene: 12. Germline assignment: CDR1 SGHAT and CDR2 FQDESV (reference sequence). CDR3 length: 16 residues. CDR3 coding DNA: TGTGCCAGCAGCCGCCAGAGCGGGGGGCGTAGGGAGACCCAGTACTTC. It yields the protein CASSRQSGGRRETQYF.

The rearrangement uses TRBV18 and TRBJ1-1; D is perhaps TRBD1 (6 bases). The V gene's germline CDR1 is KGHSH and CDR2 LQKENI. This CDR3 region has 14 residues. Trimming shortened V by 2 bases and J by 4 bases, and 11 bases separated the two germline ends. This chain's CDR3 is CASSPVRGGTEAFF. DNA of the CDR3: TGTGCCAGCTCACCAGTTCGAGGGGGCACTGAAGCTTTCTTT.

CDR3 nucleotides: TGTGCCAGCAGCTTAGCGCGGATCAGTAAAGAGACCCAGTACTTC. The encoded protein is CASSLARISKETQYF. The chain combines TRBV7-9 with TRBJ2-5, with unresolved D. V was trimmed by 0 bases and J by 3 bases, leaving 11 bases between them. The CDR3 sequence is 15 residues long. Germline V CDR1 and CDR2: SEHNR, FQNEAQ (reference sequence).

CDR3 amino acids: CARSLISDNSPLHF. DNA for the CDR3: TGTGCCAGAAGCTTGATCAGCGATAATTCACCCCTCCACTTT. V is TRBV5-3 and J is TRBJ1-6; D uncertain. TRBV5-3 is filed as an ORF, its function uncertain. The length of the CDR3 is 14 residues. The V gene lost 1 base and the J gene lost 5 bases, with 7 bases spanning the gap.

The chain recombines TRBV2 with TRBJ2-7; TRBD1 matches 11 bases. Germline CDR1 reads SNHLY; CDR2 reads FYNNEI. V shed 8 bases, J shed 0 bases, and the junction held 6 bases outside the gene matches. The CDR3 runs 15 residues. Written as DNA, the CDR3 is TGTGCCAGCCTCCGGACAGGGGGCCCCTCCTACGAGCAGTACTTC. Translation gives CASLRTGGPSYEQYF. Looking up the rest from reference TRBV2 and TRBJ2-7 gives the full variable domain: EPEVTQTPSHQVTQMGQEVILRCVPISNHLYFYWYRQILGQKVEFLVSFYNNEISEKSEIFDDQFSVERPDGSNFTLKIRSTKLEDSAMYFCASLRTGGPSYEQYFGPGTRLTVT.

Here the CDR3 DNA reads TGTGCCAGCAGCCTGATGGACAGAACTAATGAAAAACTGTTTTTT. Residues: CASSLMDRTNEKLFF. The chain uses TRBV5-8 and TRBJ1-4, with a possible D match to TRBD1 (6 bases). The CDR3 length is 15 residues. V lost 4 bases to trimming and J lost 1 base, with 11 bases between them. CDR1 and CDR2 from the germline V gene are SGHTS and YDEGEE.

In nucleotides, the CDR3 is TGCGCCAGCAGTGAGTGGCGGGGGCGAGAGACCCAGTACTTC. Its protein is CASSEWRGRETQYF. The chain links TRBV10-2 to TRBJ2-5; possible D gene TRBD2, 7 bases. Germline V gene lookup returns CDR1 WSHSY and CDR2 SAAADI. This CDR3 is 14 amino acids long. Trimming removed 1 base at V and 4 bases at J, with 10 bases between.